The 22 T cell receptor beta chains below all came from one sample that was sequenced in a study of response to subunit inactivated influenza vaccine. TCRdb reprocessed the RT-PCR reads via MiXCR and lists one record per CDR3 protein. This table has roughly 540,000 distinct CDR3 sequences, less than 25% appearing once. Another study also made use of these data, one on T cells expressing NK-cell markers. That study reports: A 5'RACE template switching approach incorporating UMIs was used to make TCR beta cDNA.

The source was CD4+ T cells sorted from PBMCs, collected 11 to 12 days after vaccination. These receptors were collected from a man between 50 and 59 years old who received an inactivated influenza vaccine.

The J gene is TRBJ2-4, the V gene TRBV4-1; possibly TRBD2 for D (5 bases). Germline values: CDR1 MGHRA, CDR2 YSYEKL. The CDR3 is 16 residues long. V lost 6 bases and J 1 base, leaving 16 bases between the germline ends. CDR3 in amino acids: CASRGVGSVAKNIQYF. DNA for the CDR3: TGCGCCAGCAGGGGAGTTGGATCCGTCGCCAAAAACATTCAGTACTTC.

V gene TRBV6-1 combines with J gene TRBJ2-7, with 9 bases fitting TRBD1. The CDR3 runs to 17 residues. With 5 bases clipped from V and 3 bases from J, the junction kept 14 bases outside the gene matches. Germline V gene sequence: CDR1 MNHNS, CDR2 SASEGT. The CDR3 bases are TGTGCCAGCAGTCAGGGGATGCCGGGACAGGGTGTCTACGAGCAGTACTTC. Translating it yields CASSQGMPGQGVYEQYF.

The chain has TRBV12-3 or TRBV12-4 and TRBJ1-1; a possible D gene is TRBD1 (6 bases). The CDR3 runs 15 residues. V gave up 3 bases and J gave up 2 bases, with 13 bases separating them. The chain's CDR3 is CASSFQTGDNTEAFF. The CDR3 DNA reads TGTGCCAGCAGTTTTCAGACAGGCGATAACACTGAAGCTTTCTTT.

This clonotype was detected only a few times. The V call is TRBV7-6, the J call TRBJ2-2, with 7 bases identical to TRBD1. V was clipped by 2 bases and J by 4 bases; unmatched bases: 4. The CDR3 runs 15 residues. Germline values: CDR1 SGHVS, CDR2 FNYEAQ. DNA of the CDR3: TGTGCCAGCAGCTTATCGGGACAGTCCACCGGGGAGCTGTTTTTT. This encodes CASSLSGQSTGELFF.

The V gene is TRBV12-3 or TRBV12-4, the J gene TRBJ2-5; TRBD2 matches 7 bases. The CDR3 runs 13 residues. V gave up 8 bases and J gave up 4 bases; unmatched junction bases: 7. CDR3 nucleotide sequence: TGTGCCAGCCGGGTGGGCGGGAGAGAGACCCAGTACTTC. This codes for CASRVGGRETQYF.

In its sample, this clonotype was seen a few times. The chain employs TRBV6-2 or TRBV6-3 and TRBJ1-5; D is perhaps TRBD1 (5 bases). CDR3 size: 14 residues. With 2 bases removed from V and 3 bases from J, the gap between germline ends came to 8 bases. The V gene's germline CDR1 is MNHEY and CDR2 SVGEGT. CDR3 sequence reads: CASSYGGFNQPQHF. The CDR3 DNA reads as TGTGCCAGCAGTTACGGGGGGTTCAATCAGCCCCAGCATTTT.

This clonotype has a handful of counts. The chain carries TRBV3-1 and TRBJ2-2, with D maybe TRBD2 (5 bases). The CDR3 contains 15 residues. The V and J ends lost 3 bases and 2 bases respectively, with 10 bases between them. CDR1 LGHDT and CDR2 YNNKEL come from the germline V gene (reference sequence). The CDR3 DNA is TGTGCCAGCAGCCAGCTACTAGGAAACACCGGGGAGCTGTTTTTT. The encoded protein is CASSQLLGNTGELFF.

The rearrangement uses TRBV20-1 and TRBJ2-7, with D possibly being TRBD2 (5 bases). Germline V lookup: CDR1 DFQATT, CDR2 SNEGSKA (reference sequence). This CDR3 has 13 residues. V dropped 3 bases and J dropped 5 bases, with 14 bases sitting between them. This chain's CDR3 is CSARASPAHEQYF. CDR3 nucleotides: TGCAGTGCTAGGGCTAGCCCCGCCCACGAGCAGTACTTC.

This clonotype showed up just a few times. This chain links TRBV5-5 with TRBJ2-3; D gene unclear. This CDR3 is 15 amino acids long. V was pared by 5 bases and J by 2 bases, with 15 bases between. CDR1 and CDR2 (germline): SGHKS, YYEKEE (reference sequence). CDR3 region: CASRRRPEPTDTQYF. The CDR3, as DNA: TGTGCCAGCAGACGCCGCCCGGAACCCACAGATACGCAGTATTTT.

Of note for this clonotype: With a much larger clone just one base away, this may be a read error. This CDR3 is missing its conserved last phenylalanine or tryptophan, likely due to a read error. The chain has TRBV7-2 and TRBJ2-1, with D hard to call. In germline, CDR1 is SGHTA, CDR2 FQGNSA. V lost 2 bases, J lost 7 bases, and 6 bases lay in between. The CDR3 has 12 residues. DNA for the CDR3: TGTGCCAGCAGCTTATACGTTAATGAGCAGTTCGTC. Its protein is CASSLYVNEQFV.

This clonotype was seen a few times. The rearrangement uses TRBV3-1 and TRBJ2-2; D gene ambiguous. This CDR3 spans 13 amino acids. V was cut by 3 bases and J by 6 bases, with 8 bases left in between. CDR1 is LGHDT and CDR2 is YNNKEL in the germline V gene (reference sequence). The CDR3 nucleotides read TGTGCCAGCAGCCAGGGGTCTTCCGGGGAGCTGTTTTTT. It encodes CASSQGSSGELFF.

This clonotype occurred many times. The chain links TRBV7-9 to TRBJ2-3; possibly TRBD1 or TRBD2 for D (5 bases each). CDR3 size: 15 residues. Germline CDR1 reads SEHNR; CDR2 reads FQNEAQ (reference sequence). Trimming shortened V by 3 bases and J by 2 bases, and 12 bases separated the two germline ends. The CDR3 DNA is TGTGCCAGCAGCTTCCGGGACCCCTTCACAGATACGCAGTATTTT. This sequence encodes CASSFRDPFTDTQYF.

V and J are TRBV20-1 and TRBJ2-3, with a possible D match to TRBD2 (5 bases). Germline lookup yields CDR1 DFQATT and CDR2 SNEGSKA (reference sequence). The CDR3 length is 15 residues. The germline V and J ends were trimmed by 1 base and 3 bases, with 14 bases remaining between them. CDR3 protein: CSARGGGKATDTQYF. CDR3 bases: TGCAGTGCTAGAGGAGGAGGTAAAGCGACAGATACGCAGTATTTT.

This clonotype turned up a few times. The gene calls are TRBV12-3 or TRBV12-4 and TRBJ1-6; D perhaps matches TRBD1 (6 bases). CDR3 length: 14 residues. Trimming left V 8 bases short and J 9 bases short, with 17 bases between. The CDR3 bases are TGTGCCAGCGCGGGGGGCGGGTTACGTTCACCCCTCCACTTT. It translates to CASAGGGLRSPLHF.

In this sample, this clonotype turned up a few times. The genes are TRBV20-1 and TRBJ1-1, with TRBD1 identical over 7 bases. This CDR3 comprises 16 residues. Germline values: CDR1 DFQATT, CDR2 SNEGSKA (reference sequence). CDR3 residues: CRGSLTGLGVNTEAFF. DNA for the CDR3: TGCAGGGGCTCTTTGACAGGGTTAGGAGTGAACACTGAAGCTTTCTTT.

CDR3 sequence reads: CSASLLDRGSSPLHF. DNA of the CDR3: TGCAGTGCTAGTTTGTTGGACAGGGGATCATCACCCCTCCACTTT. The rearrangement uses TRBV20-1 and TRBJ1-6; 9 bases align to TRBD1. V lost 3 bases to trimming and J lost 10 bases; unmatched junction nucleotides: 10. Germline V gene data show CDR1 as DFQATT and CDR2 as SNEGSKA (reference sequence). The CDR3 consists of 15 residues.

This clonotype was seen only a few times. The chain recombines TRBV6-1 with TRBJ1-6, with 8 bases matching TRBD1. J was trimmed by 7 bases and V by 7 bases; bases with no gene match: 9. The germline CDR1 and CDR2 sequences are MNHNS and SASEGT. CDR3 length equals 15 residues. As DNA, the CDR3 is TGTGCCAGCAACGAACCTCGACAGGGGAATTCACCCCTCCACTTT. It specifies CASNEPRQGNSPLHF.

V and J are TRBV6-1 and TRBJ2-7; possibly TRBD1 for D (6 bases). With 5 bases removed from V and 6 bases from J, the gap between germline ends came to 14 bases. The CDR3 sequence is 13 residues long. The germline V gene encodes CDR1 MNHNS and CDR2 SASEGT. CDR3 in amino acids: CASSRGQSGEQYF. The CDR3, as DNA: TGTGCCAGCAGTAGAGGACAGTCTGGCGAGCAGTACTTC.

V and J are TRBV12-3 or TRBV12-4 and TRBJ1-5; weak D call: TRBD1 (5 bases). The CDR3 length is 13 residues. Trimming cost V 5 bases and J 5 bases, with 10 bases left between them. The CDR3 sequence is CASSLRDDQPQHF. In DNA, the CDR3 is TGTGCCAGCAGTCTCCGGGACGATCAGCCCCAGCATTTT.

The chain carries TRBV20-1 and TRBJ2-5, with D maybe TRBD1 (6 bases). Between the trimmed V and J ends, which lost 2 bases and 5 bases, there was a span of 15 bases. CDR3 length: 14 residues. Germline V lookup: CDR1 DFQATT, CDR2 SNEGSKA (reference sequence). The CDR3 is CSARRVGGSETQYF. The CDR3 DNA reads as TGCAGTGCTAGACGTGTAGGGGGTTCCGAGACCCAGTACTTC.

J is TRBJ1-2 and V is TRBV24-1, with D uncertain. Germline V gene sequence: CDR1 KGHDR, CDR2 SFDVKD. The CDR3 consists of 15 residues. Trimming stripped 11 bases from V and 1 base from J, with 19 bases between. CDR3 in DNA: TGTGCCATCGGCAAGTGGGCTCCCAGTAACTATGGCTACACCTTC. This codes for CAIGKWAPSNYGYTF.

This clonotype was recorded a few times. This chain links TRBV7-6 with TRBJ2-2, with D hard to call. The CDR3 loop spans 16 amino acids. V lost 3 bases and J lost 3, with 14 bases in between. In germline, CDR1 is SGHVS, CDR2 FNYEAQ. In DNA, the CDR3 is TGTGCCAGCAGCTTCATCAGCTCAGGCGACACCGGGGAGCTGTTTTTT. Protein sequence: CASSFISSGDTGELFF.